This T cell receptor (beta chain) was sequenced for a study of siplizumab effects on memory and regulatory T cells. The CDR3 extends over 16 amino acids. With 6 bases clipped from V and 7 bases from J, the junction kept 13 bases outside the gene matches. Germline CDR1 reads MNHNY; CDR2 reads SVGAGI (reference sequence). Assays examined approximately 9.1 x 10^4 TCR templates per sample. This table comes from immunoSEQ multiplex PCR, and its TCRdb copy is limited to in-frame clones, with some not included. The data contain around 100,000 clones, approximately 94% of them singletons. This clone has a handful of counts. The antigen is not known. Whole-study results and caveats: Naive-or-memory phenotypes were unassignable for roughly 80-97% of proliferating CD4+ or CD8+ clones. The average Treg-derived proportion among mappable alloreactive CD4+ clones was 55% to 80% with siplizumab versus 25% to 30% in controls. Unstimulated naive T cells seemed to show more diversity than memory cells did, and they also seemed to be among the major contributors to the alloresponse.

Material for sequencing was non-Treg CD4+ T cells sorted from blood. The rearrangement uses TRBV6-6 and TRBJ2-1, with 9 bases that match TRBD2. This receptor was taken from a human donor in good health. The CDR3 DNA follows: TGTGCCAGCAGCCTCTGGGATAGCGGGAGATTGAATGAGCAGTTCTTC. It yields the protein CASSLWDSGRLNEQFF.